This T cell receptor beta chain was documented in a study of blood T cells in healthy people across ages. In this sample, this clonotype turned up once. Next came a second PCR, run for about 7 to 12 cycles, which used a sample-barcoded 5' primer along with a J-beta primer mix. Unique molecular identifiers of 12 random nucleotides labeled each cDNA. TCRdb analysed the 5' RACE reads with MiXCR anew, one entry per CDR3 protein. The data contain around 500,000 distinct CDR3 sequences, around a quarter of them singletons. The same data also contributed to another study, on T cells of mothers and their children.

This clonotype was sampled from a boy aged 2 to 9 in good health. Material for sequencing was blood.

The CDR3 is CSAKGDRGGTQYF. Here the CDR3 DNA reads TGCAGTGCTAAGGGCGATAGGGGGGGGACCCAGTACTTC. This rearrangement joins TRBV20-1 to TRBJ2-5, with D perhaps matching TRBD2 (7 bases). The CDR3 has 13 amino acids. Germline CDR1 and CDR2: DFQATT and SNEGSKA (reference sequence). The ends were cut back, 4 bases at V and 7 bases at J, with 16 bases in the middle.